This T cell receptor (beta chain) was sequenced in a study of beta chain features in type 1 diabetes. Study-level information: Patients looked much like healthy donors when it came to age, gender and cell yields.

Study-level findings and limits: Diminished insertions and augmented deletions at VDJ junctions characterized type 1 diabetes patients. A definitive answer on HLA type influencing TCRB rearrangement was not reached here. In all four CD4+ subsets, TCRB CDR3 length was significantly, moderately reduced in type 1 diabetes.

What was sequenced were expressed TCRB transcripts, since all of the isolated RNA had been reverse transcribed. Assay used: immunoSEQ multiplex PCR; TCRdb lists only in-frame clones, some missing. The sample carries under 350,000 clones, roughly an eighth recorded once. CDR3 length: 13 residues. The V gene lost 6 bases and the J gene lost 7 bases, with 16 bases spanning the gap. The germline CDR1 and CDR2 sequences are SNHLY and FYNNEI. One heparinised draw of blood, averaging roughly 0.12 L, came from each donor. As to this clone: Antigen unknown.

The genes are TRBV2 and TRBJ2-7; D unclear. The sequenced material came from naive CD4+ T cells from blood. This receptor was identified in a man younger than 40 with type 1 diabetes. The CDR3 region has the DNA TGTGCCAGCAGCTTTAAATTCGACGGGGAGCAGTACTTC. It is translated as CASSFKFDGEQYF.